Listed below are T cell receptor beta chains from one sample, sequenced in a study of response to subunit inactivated influenza vaccine. Via MiXCR, TCRdb re-called the RT-PCR reads, giving one row per CDR3 protein. The repertoire holds about 650,000 distinct CDR3 sequences, with 14% as singletons. Sequenced material: PBMCs from blood, taken 14 to 15 days before vaccination. All receptors derive from a man aged 50-60 years who received an inactivated influenza vaccine. Both conserved end residues are part of each CDR3. A D gene is named only where the DNA matches it firmly. Rows give clone size only sometimes, using once, few, many, or a class for an expanded clone.

abundance,j_gene,d_gene,v_gene,CDR3nt,CDR3aa
many,TRBJ2-1,-,TRBV10-1,TGCGCCAGCAGTGAAGGGTCAGGAGTATTTTATGAGCAGTTCTTC,CASSEGSGVFYEQFF
-,TRBJ2-7,-,TRBV5-6,TGTGCCAGCAGCTTGCTCAATTTGGGACAGTACTTC,CASSLLNLGQYF
many,TRBJ1-1,-,TRBV15,TGTGCCACCAGCAGAGGAACCTACACTGAAGCTTTCTTT,CATSRGTYTEAFF
-,TRBJ1-6,-,TRBV12-3/TRBV12-4,TGTGCCAGCAGGGGTGATCAGTCCTATAATTCACCCCTCCACTTT,CASRGDQSYNSPLHF
-,TRBJ2-1,-,TRBV5-6,TGTGCCAGCAGCTTGGGATATTCTAGCGCCGAGTGGTTCTTC,CASSLGYSSAEWFF
many,TRBJ1-1,-,TRBV3-1,TGTGCCAGCAGCCGGCTCAGGGAGGCTGAAGCTTTCTTT,CASSRLREAEAFF
-,TRBJ2-1,TRBD2,TRBV5-1,TGCGCCAGCAGCTTGAGGTCTAGCGGGGGGAATGAGCAGTTCTTC,CASSLRSSGGNEQFF
few,TRBJ2-5,TRBD1,TRBV28,TGTGCCAGCAGCCGGGGGACAGGGTTGGGGACCCAGTACTTC,CASSRGTGLGTQYF
few,TRBJ1-4,TRBD1,TRBV29-1,TGCAGCGTCGCCACCGTACCGGGACAGGAGTTGACTAATGAAAAACTGTTTTTT,CSVATVPGQELTNEKLFF
few,TRBJ2-7,-,TRBV27,TGTGCCAGCAGCCCAGATAGGGGATTCTACGAGCAGTACTTC,CASSPDRGFYEQYF
-,TRBJ1-4,-,TRBV6-1,TGTGCCAGCGGACAATTAGCAACTAATGAAAAACTGTTTTTT,CASGQLATNEKLFF
-,TRBJ1-2,-,TRBV7-9,TGTGCCAGCAGCTTTACCCAGAGTAACTATGGCTACACCTTC,CASSFTQSNYGYTF
few,TRBJ2-1,-,TRBV10-3,TGTGCCATCAGAAATCTTGACACTTATGAGCAGTTCTTC,CAIRNLDTYEQFF
many,TRBJ1-5,-,TRBV3-1,TGTGCCAGCAGCCAAGATAGGGGGGATCAGCCCCAGCATTTT,CASSQDRGDQPQHF
few,TRBJ2-6,TRBD2,TRBV7-9,TGTGCCAGCAGCCCTCTCGGGGGGGAGTCTGGGGCCAACGTCCTGACTTTC,CASSPLGGESGANVLTF
-,TRBJ2-5,TRBD2,TRBV14,TGTGCCAGCAGCCAGTATCTAGCGGTCCAAGAGACCCAGTACTTC,CASSQYLAVQETQYF
-,TRBJ2-1,-,TRBV4-3,TGCGCCAGCAGCCCAGGAGGGGCCCACAATGAGCAGTTCTTC,CASSPGGAHNEQFF
-,TRBJ2-1,TRBD2,TRBV7-2,TGTGCCAGCAGCCCGCCGGGGGCGGGGGGTACCAATGAGCAGTTCTTC,CASSPPGAGGTNEQFF
-,TRBJ2-2,-,TRBV27,TGTGCCAGCAGTTTTCTTGGGGGCCCCACCGGGGAGCTGTTTTTT,CASSFLGGPTGELFF
few,TRBJ2-7,-,TRBV20-1,TGCAGTGCTAACTCACAGGGAAATCTAGAGCAGTACTTC,CSANSQGNLEQYF
-,TRBJ1-1,TRBD1,TRBV6-5,TGTGCCAGCAGTTCACAGGGGGGCTACACTGAAGCTTTCTTT,CASSSQGGYTEAFF
few,TRBJ2-4,-,TRBV7-9,TGTGCCAGCAGCCCCGTAGTAGCCAAAAACATTCAGTACTTC,CASSPVVAKNIQYF
-,TRBJ1-2,-,TRBV6-1,TGTGCCAGCAGAACAGGAGTGTCCTATGGCTACACCTTC,CASRTGVSYGYTF
-,TRBJ2-7,-,TRBV7-9,TGTGCCAGCAGCCCCGTGGCAGGTGATCTTAGCGAGCAGTACTTC,CASSPVAGDLSEQYF
-,TRBJ2-6,-,TRBV20-1,TGCAGTGCTAGAGATTTTCTGCCGGTGGGGGTCTCTGGGGCCAACGTCCTGACTTTC,CSARDFLPVGVSGANVLTF
few,TRBJ2-1,-,TRBV6-5,TGTGCCAGCAGTTACTCTTGGGCCGCTGGGTCCAATGAGCAGTTCTTC,CASSYSWAAGSNEQFF
-,TRBJ1-6,TRBD1,TRBV2,TGTGCCAGCAGTAAGGGACAGATTAATTCACCCCTCCACTTT,CASSKGQINSPLHF
-,TRBJ2-5,TRBD2,TRBV2,TGTGCCAGCAGTGAAAGCCTAGCGGGAGTAGAGACCCAGTACTTC,CASSESLAGVETQYF
-,TRBJ2-1,-,TRBV20-1,TGCAGTGCGGGAGACTTTTCCCCCTACAATGAGCAGTTCTTC,CSAGDFSPYNEQFF
many,TRBJ2-5,TRBD2,TRBV29-1,TGCAGCGCTATGGGACTAGGCCAAGAGACCCAGTACTTC,CSAMGLGQETQYF
few,TRBJ2-7,TRBD1,TRBV27,TGTGCCAGCAATCCCGCCGGGACAGGGGGCTACGAGCAGTACTTC,CASNPAGTGGYEQYF
-,TRBJ2-3,TRBD2,TRBV11-2,TGTGCCAGCAGCTTAGTCACTAGCGGGCAGAGCACAGATACGCAGTATTTT,CASSLVTSGQSTDTQYF
-,TRBJ2-2,-,TRBV7-2,TGTGCCAGCAGCCCTCTAGGGAACACCGGGGAGCTGTTTTTT,CASSPLGNTGELFF
-,TRBJ2-7,TRBD2,TRBV29-1,TGCAGCGTTGAGATCGGACTAGCGGGGGGTCGGAGCTCCTACGAGCAGTACTTC,CSVEIGLAGGRSSYEQYF
-,TRBJ2-1,TRBD2,TRBV7-9,TGTGCCAGCAGCTTAATAACTAGCGGAGGTGAGCAGTTCTTC,CASSLITSGGEQFF
few,TRBJ2-7,-,TRBV5-1,TGCGCCAGCGGACAAATTGGACCCATCGGCGAGCAGTACTTC,CASGQIGPIGEQYF
few,TRBJ2-5,TRBD2,TRBV19,TGTGCCAGTCGGACTAGCGGGATCGGTGGGACCCAGTACTTC,CASRTSGIGGTQYF
few,TRBJ2-1,-,TRBV5-1,TGCGCCAGTAAGGTAGAGCCGAGCTCCTACAATGAGCAGTTCTTC,CASKVEPSSYNEQFF
-,TRBJ2-3,-,TRBV20-1,TGCAGTGCTGGCTATACTAGCACAGATACGCAGTATTTT,CSAGYTSTDTQYF
few,TRBJ1-4,-,TRBV7-2,TGTGCCAGCAGTTACCGGGCGGGAGGAGAAAAACTGTTTTTT,CASSYRAGGEKLFF
-,TRBJ1-2,TRBD1,TRBV12-3/TRBV12-4,TGTGCCAGCAGTTTAGTACAGGGGGGCGGCTACACCTTC,CASSLVQGGGYTF
many,TRBJ2-3,TRBD1,TRBV12-3/TRBV12-4,TGTGCCAGCAGTCCTCGACAGGGACCCACAGATACGCAGTATTTT,CASSPRQGPTDTQYF
-,TRBJ1-6,-,TRBV27,TGTGCCAGCAGTCCCGTAAAAGGTTCACCCCTCCACTTT,CASSPVKGSPLHF
-,TRBJ1-5,-,TRBV28,TGTGCCAGCAGCTCTCCAACCCTTACGGTACCCCAGCATTTT,CASSSPTLTVPQHF
few,TRBJ1-4,TRBD1,TRBV7-9,TGTGCCAGCAGCCCTTCTTTGGACAGGAATGAAAAACTGTTTTTT,CASSPSLDRNEKLFF
-,TRBJ1-1,TRBD1,TRBV7-2,TGTGCCAGCAGCTTCCGGGACAGGGGAGGGACTGAAGCTTTCTTT,CASSFRDRGGTEAFF
-,TRBJ2-7,-,TRBV12-3/TRBV12-4,TGTGCCAGCAGTTTACCTACGGGTGACCGTCAGGAGCAGTACTTC,CASSLPTGDRQEQYF
few,TRBJ1-2,-,TRBV28,TGTGCCAGCAGTTTCGACCTACAGCGGAAACCTAACTATGGCTACACCTTC,CASSFDLQRKPNYGYTF
few,TRBJ1-2,-,TRBV7-9,TGTGCCAGCAGCTACGACAGCCCTAACTATGGCTACACCTTC,CASSYDSPNYGYTF
-,TRBJ1-1,-,TRBV2,TGTGCCAGCAATCGACAGGCGGTGAACACTGAAGCTTTCTTT,CASNRQAVNTEAFF
many,TRBJ2-2,-,TRBV20-1,TGCAGTGCTAGAGAGGCAAGGATCTACACCGGGGAGCTGTTTTTT,CSAREARIYTGELFF